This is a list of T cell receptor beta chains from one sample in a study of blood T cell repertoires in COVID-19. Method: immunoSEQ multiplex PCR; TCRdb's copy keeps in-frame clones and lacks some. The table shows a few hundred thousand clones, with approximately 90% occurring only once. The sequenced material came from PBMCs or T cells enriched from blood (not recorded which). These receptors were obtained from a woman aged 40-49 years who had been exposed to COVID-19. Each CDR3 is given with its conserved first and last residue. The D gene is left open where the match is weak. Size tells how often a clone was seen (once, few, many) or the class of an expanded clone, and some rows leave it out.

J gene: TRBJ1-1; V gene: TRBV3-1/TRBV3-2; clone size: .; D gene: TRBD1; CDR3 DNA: TGTGCCAGCAGCCAAGGATCCGGACAGGTGAACACTGAAGCTTTCTTT; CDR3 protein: CASSQGSGQVNTEAFF
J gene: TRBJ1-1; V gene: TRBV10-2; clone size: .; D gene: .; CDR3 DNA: TGCGCCAGCAGCGGGACTGTGAACACTGAAGCTTTCTTT; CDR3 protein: CASSGTVNTEAFF
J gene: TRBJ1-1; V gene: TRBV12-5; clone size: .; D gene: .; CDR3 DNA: TGTGCTAGTGGTTTTAACAGGTTGGTCGGAGCTTTCTTT; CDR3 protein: CASGFNRLVGAFF
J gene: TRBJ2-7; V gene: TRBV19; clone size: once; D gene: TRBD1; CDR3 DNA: TGTGCCAGTAAGAATACCGGGACAGGCTTAATCTACGAGCAGTACTTC; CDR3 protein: CASKNTGTGLIYEQYF
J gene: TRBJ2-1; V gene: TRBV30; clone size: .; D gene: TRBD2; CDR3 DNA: TGTGCCTGGAGCCCCTTGACTAGCGGATACAATGAGCAGTTCTTC; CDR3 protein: CAWSPLTSGYNEQFF
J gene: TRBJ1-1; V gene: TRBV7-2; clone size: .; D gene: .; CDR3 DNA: TGTGCCAGCCGAATCGCGGTGAACACTGAAGCTTTCTTT; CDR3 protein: CASRIAVNTEAFF
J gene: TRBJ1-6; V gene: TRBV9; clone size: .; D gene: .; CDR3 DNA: TGTGCCAGCAGCGACACAGGGAGCTCCTATAATTCACCCCTCCACTTT; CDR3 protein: CASSDTGSSYNSPLHF
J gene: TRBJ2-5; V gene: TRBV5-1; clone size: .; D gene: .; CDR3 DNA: TGCGCCAGCGAGCAATCCGGGACTCGCCAAGAGACCCAGTACTTC; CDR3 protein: CASEQSGTRQETQYF
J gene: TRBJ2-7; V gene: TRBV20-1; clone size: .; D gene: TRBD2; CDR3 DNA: TGCAGTGCTAGTACTAGCGGGAACTACGAGCAGTACTTC; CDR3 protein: CSASTSGNYEQYF
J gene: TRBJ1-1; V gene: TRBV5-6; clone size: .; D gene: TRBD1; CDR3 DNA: TGTGCCAGCAGCACCCGGGACAGGGAGACTGAAGCTTTCTTT; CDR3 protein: CASSTRDRETEAFF
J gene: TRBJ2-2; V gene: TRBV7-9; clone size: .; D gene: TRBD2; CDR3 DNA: TGTGCCAGCAGCCCCGGACTAGGGTTGGACACCGGGGAGCTGTTTTTT; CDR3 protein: CASSPGLGLDTGELFF
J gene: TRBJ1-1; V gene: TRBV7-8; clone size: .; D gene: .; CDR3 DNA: TGTGCCAGCAGCCCCCCCGGTGTTTTCGGCACTGAAGCTTTCTTT; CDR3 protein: CASSPPGVFGTEAFF
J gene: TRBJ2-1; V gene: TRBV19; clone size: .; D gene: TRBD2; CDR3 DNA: TGTGCCAGTAGTTCACGGGGGGGGAGTGATGTTGAGCAGTTCTTC; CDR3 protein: CASSSRGGSDVEQFF
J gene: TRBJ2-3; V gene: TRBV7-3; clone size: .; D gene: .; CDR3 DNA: TGTGCCAGCAGCTTATCTGTCGCTTCGGGGGTCCCTAGCACAGATACGCAGTATTTT; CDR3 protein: CASSLSVASGVPSTDTQYF
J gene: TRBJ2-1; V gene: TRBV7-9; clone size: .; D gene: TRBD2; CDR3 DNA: TGTGCCAGCAGTCGGACTAGCGGGATGTCCTACAATGAGCAGTTCTTC; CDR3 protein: CASSRTSGMSYNEQFF
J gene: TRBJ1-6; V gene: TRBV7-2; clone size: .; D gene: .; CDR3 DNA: TGTGCCAGCAGCTTAGCAGGACAGCTCCATTCACCCCTCCACTTT; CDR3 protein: CASSLAGQLHSPLHF
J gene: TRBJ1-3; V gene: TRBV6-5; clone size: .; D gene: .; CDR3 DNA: TGTGCCAGCAGTTACTCGCCGGGGAGCTCTGGAAACACCATATATTTT; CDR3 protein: CASSYSPGSSGNTIYF
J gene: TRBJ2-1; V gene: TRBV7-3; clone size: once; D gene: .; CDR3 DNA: TGTGCCAGCAGCTCCCCGGGGAGCAATGAGCAGTTCTTC; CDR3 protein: CASSSPGSNEQFF
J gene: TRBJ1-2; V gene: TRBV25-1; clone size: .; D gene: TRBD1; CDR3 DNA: TGTGCCAGTACGGGTTTACAGGGGTCTCCCTATGGCTACACCTTC; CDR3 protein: CASTGLQGSPYGYTF
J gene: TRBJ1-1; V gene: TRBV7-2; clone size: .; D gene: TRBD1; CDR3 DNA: TGTGCCAGCAGAAATAACAGGGGGGTAGGCACTGAAGCTTTCTTT; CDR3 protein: CASRNNRGVGTEAFF
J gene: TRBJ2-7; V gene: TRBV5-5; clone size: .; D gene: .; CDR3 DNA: TGTGCCAGCAGCGAAACAGGGTTGAGGAACGAGCAGTACTTC; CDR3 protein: CASSETGLRNEQYF
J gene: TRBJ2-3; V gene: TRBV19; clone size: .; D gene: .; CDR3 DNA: TGTGCCAGTAGTACCCAGACAGAGAGAGATACGCAGTATTTT; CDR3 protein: CASSTQTERDTQYF
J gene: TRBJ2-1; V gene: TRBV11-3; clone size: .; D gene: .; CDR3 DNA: TGTGCCAGCAGTAGAAGGCAGGGTAGCTCCTACAATGAGCAGTTCTTC; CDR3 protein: CASSRRQGSSYNEQFF
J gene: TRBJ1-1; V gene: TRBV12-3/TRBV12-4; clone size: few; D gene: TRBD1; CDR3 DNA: TGTGCCAGCAGCCGGACAGGGGGCACTGAAGCTTTCTTT; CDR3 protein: CASSRTGGTEAFF
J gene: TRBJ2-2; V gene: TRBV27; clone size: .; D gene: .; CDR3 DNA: TGTGCCAGCAGTGTCATGTTGAACACCGGGGAGCTGTTTTTT; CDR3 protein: CASSVMLNTGELFF
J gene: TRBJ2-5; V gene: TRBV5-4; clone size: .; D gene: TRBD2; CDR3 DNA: TGTGCCAGCACCGGAGGACTAGCGGGGGGGCAAGAGACCCAGTACTTC; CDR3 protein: CASTGGLAGGQETQYF
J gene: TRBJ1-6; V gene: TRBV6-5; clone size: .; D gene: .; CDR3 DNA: TGTGCCAGCACTGGACAGTTTAAGGCATTGGTCCACTTT; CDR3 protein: CASTGQFKALVHF
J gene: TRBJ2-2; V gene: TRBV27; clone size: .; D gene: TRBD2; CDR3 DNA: TGTGCCAGCAGCCACATACCAAAAACGCGGGAGTGGGCATTGGGGGAGCTGTTTTTT; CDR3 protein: CASSHIPKTREWALGELFF
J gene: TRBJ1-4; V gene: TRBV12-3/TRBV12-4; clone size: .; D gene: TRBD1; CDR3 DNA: TGTGCCAGCAGTGACAGGGGGAATGAAAAACTGTTTTTT; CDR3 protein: CASSDRGNEKLFF
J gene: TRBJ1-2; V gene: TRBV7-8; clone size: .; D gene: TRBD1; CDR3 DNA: TGTGCCAGCAGCCCCCGTAGGACAGGTATCTATGGCTACACCTTC; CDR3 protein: CASSPRRTGIYGYTF
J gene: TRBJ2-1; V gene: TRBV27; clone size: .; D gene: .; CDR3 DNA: TGTGCCAGCAGTAATTACGGGGTAGGCTCCTACAATGAGCAGTTCTTC; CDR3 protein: CASSNYGVGSYNEQFF
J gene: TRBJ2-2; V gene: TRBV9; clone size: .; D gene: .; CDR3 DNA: TGTGCCAGCAGCGTAGTTGGGGCTTGGACCGGGGAGCTGTTTTTT; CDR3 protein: CASSVVGAWTGELFF
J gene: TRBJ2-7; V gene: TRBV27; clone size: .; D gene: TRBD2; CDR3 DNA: TGTGCCAGCAGTTTTTTGGCGGGAGTTGTTAGCGAGCAGTACTTC; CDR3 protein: CASSFLAGVVSEQYF
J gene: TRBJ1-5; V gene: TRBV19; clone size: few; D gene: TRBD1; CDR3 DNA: TGTGCCAGTAGTATGGACAGGGGAAAGCCCCAGCATTTT; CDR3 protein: CASSMDRGKPQHF
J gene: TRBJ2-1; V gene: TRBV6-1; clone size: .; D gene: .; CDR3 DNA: TGTGCCAGCAGTGAATATGCGGGATTCTCCTACAATGAGCAGTTCTTC; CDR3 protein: CASSEYAGFSYNEQFF
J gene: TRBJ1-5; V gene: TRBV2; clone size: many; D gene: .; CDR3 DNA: TGTGCCAGCAGGGGCAGCAATCAGCCCCAGCATTTT; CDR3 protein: CASRGSNQPQHF
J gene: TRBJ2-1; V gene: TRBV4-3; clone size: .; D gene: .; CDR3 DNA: TGCGCCAGCAGCCGTCAGGGGCCCGACTTAAGCTCCTACAATGAGCAGTTCTTC; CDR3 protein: CASSRQGPDLSSYNEQFF
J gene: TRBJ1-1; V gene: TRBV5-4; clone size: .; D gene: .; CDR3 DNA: TGTGCCAGCAGCGCGGGGGACCAGGGTTCCGAAGCTTTCTTT; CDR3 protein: CASSAGDQGSEAFF
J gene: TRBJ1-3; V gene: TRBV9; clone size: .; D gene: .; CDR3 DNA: TGTGCCAGCAGCCCATCATACAAGGGGCCCTCTGGAAACACCATATATTTT; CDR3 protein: CASSPSYKGPSGNTIYF
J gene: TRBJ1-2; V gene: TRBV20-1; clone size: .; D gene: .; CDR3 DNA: TGCAGTGCGGCAGGGATCTATGGCTACACCTTC; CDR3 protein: CSAAGIYGYTF
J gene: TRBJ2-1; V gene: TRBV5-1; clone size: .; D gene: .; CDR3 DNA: TGCGCCAGCAGCGCGCTCCAAGGGGTCTACAATGAGCAGTTCTTC; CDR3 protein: CASSALQGVYNEQFF
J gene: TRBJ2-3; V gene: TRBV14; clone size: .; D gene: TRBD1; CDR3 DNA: TGTGCCAGCAGCCAAGATCGGACAGGAAGCACAGATACGCAGTATTTT; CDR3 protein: CASSQDRTGSTDTQYF